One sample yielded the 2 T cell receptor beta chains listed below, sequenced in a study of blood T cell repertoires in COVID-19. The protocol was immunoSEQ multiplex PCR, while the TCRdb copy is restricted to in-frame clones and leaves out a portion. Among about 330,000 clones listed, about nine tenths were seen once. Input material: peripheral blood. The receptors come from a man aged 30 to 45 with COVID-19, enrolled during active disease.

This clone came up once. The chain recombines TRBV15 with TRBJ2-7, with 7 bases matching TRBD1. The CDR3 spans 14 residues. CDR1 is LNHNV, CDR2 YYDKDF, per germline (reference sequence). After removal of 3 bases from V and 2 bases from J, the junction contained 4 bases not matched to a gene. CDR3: CATSSDRETYEQYF. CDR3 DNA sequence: TGTGCCACCAGCAGTGACAGGGAAACCTACGAGCAGTACTTC.

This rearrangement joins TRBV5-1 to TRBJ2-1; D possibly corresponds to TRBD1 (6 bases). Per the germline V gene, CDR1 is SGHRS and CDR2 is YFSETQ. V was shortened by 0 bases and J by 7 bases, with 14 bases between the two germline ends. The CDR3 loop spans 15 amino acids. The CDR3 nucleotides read TGCGCCAGCAGCTTGGCGACAGGAAGGGGGAATGAGCAGTTCTTC. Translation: CASSLATGRGNEQFF.